Below are 9 T cell receptor beta chains sequenced from a single sample in a study of blood T cell repertoires in COVID-19. Repertoires were generated with immunoSEQ multiplex PCR, while TCRdb's copy carries only in-frame clones and drops some. This sample has some 73,000 clones, with approximately 85% found just once. Specimen: peripheral blood. The receptor source for this set is a man aged 45-60 years with COVID-19, enrolled during active disease.

The chain has TRBV28 and TRBJ2-7; no reliable D call. CDR1 is MDHEN, CDR2 SYDVKM, per germline. This CDR3 has 13 amino acids. V dropped 4 bases and J dropped 6 bases, with 13 bases sitting between them. The chain's CDR3 is CASSYPITGEQYF. The CDR3 bases are TGTGCCAGCAGTTACCCCATAACGGGCGAGCAGTACTTC.

The chain uses TRBV27 and TRBJ2-1, with TRBD2 as a possible D gene (6 bases). The CDR3 has 18 amino acids. Germline V lookup: CDR1 MNHEY, CDR2 SMNVEV (reference sequence). Trimming took off 5 bases at V and 0 bases at J, with 20 bases between the two ends. CDR3 nucleotide sequence: TGTGCCAGCAGTAACCTGGGCGGGACCCGAAGCTCCTACAATGAGCAGTTCTTC. Amino acids: CASSNLGGTRSSYNEQFF.

The V gene is TRBV27, the J gene TRBJ2-7; D is possibly TRBD1 (5 bases). CDR1 is MNHEY, CDR2 SMNVEV, per germline (reference sequence). The CDR3 is made up of 13 amino acids. V was pared by 3 bases and J by 5 bases, with 11 bases between. The CDR3 loop reads CASSFRGIDEQYF. The CDR3 region has the DNA TGTGCCAGCAGTTTTAGGGGAATTGACGAGCAGTACTTC.

The rearrangement links TRBV4-2 to TRBJ1-2; D may be TRBD1 (6 bases). The CDR3 extends over 16 amino acids. Trimming removed 3 bases from V and 5 bases from J, with 19 bases in between. The germline gives CDR1 LGHNA, CDR2 YNFKEQ. CDR3 region: CASSQENRAGVYGYTF. In DNA form, the CDR3 reads TGTGCCAGCAGCCAGGAGAACAGGGCCGGGGTTTATGGCTACACCTTC.

This chain connects TRBV19 to TRBJ1-2, with D possibly being TRBD1 (5 bases). Germline V gene data show CDR1 as LNHDA and CDR2 as SQIVND (reference sequence). Trimming stripped 8 bases from V and 5 bases from J, with 24 bases between. The CDR3 loop spans 16 amino acids. This chain's CDR3 is CASHDPLQGGFYGYTF. Written as DNA, the CDR3 is TGTGCCAGTCATGATCCCCTTCAGGGTGGATTTTATGGCTACACCTTC.

The chain links TRBV5-6 to TRBJ1-1; D not resolved. V was shortened by 0 bases and J by 7 bases, with 4 bases between the two germline ends. This CDR3 spans 11 amino acids. Germline values: CDR1 SGHDT, CDR2 YYEEEE. The CDR3 nucleotides are TGTGCCAGCAGCTTGGTCGGTGAAGCTTTCTTT. It encodes CASSLVGEAFF.

The chain uses TRBV5-1 and TRBJ2-3, with 12 bases fitting TRBD2. The CDR3 has 20 residues. In germline, CDR1 is SGHRS, CDR2 YFSETQ. V dropped 0 bases and J dropped 0; count of bases not matched to a gene: 11. The CDR3 coding sequence is TGCGCCAGCAGCTTGGATCCCTCTAGCGGGAGGGTCCTTAGCACAGATACGCAGTATTTT. Protein product: CASSLDPSSGRVLSTDTQYF.

The chain joins TRBV19 to TRBJ1-6; D is ambiguous. Germline loops: CDR1 LNHDA, CDR2 SQIVND (reference sequence). V gave up 0 bases and J gave up 5 bases, with 11 bases separating them. The CDR3 extends over 16 amino acids. The DNA of the CDR3 is TGTGCCAGTAGTATAGATTTGCGGCGGGATAATTCACCCCTCCACTTT. This sequence encodes CASSIDLRRDNSPLHF.

This chain uses TRBV3-1 (or the pseudogene TRBV3-2) with TRBJ2-1; 13 bases agree with TRBD2. V gave up 0 bases and J gave up 8 bases; unmatched junction bases: 4. Germline V gene sequence: CDR1 LGHDT, CDR2 YNNKEL (reference sequence). CDR3 size: 16 residues. The CDR3 DNA sequence: TGTGCCAGCAGCCAAGAGGAACTAGCGGGAGGGCATGAGCAGTTCTTC. Residues: CASSQEELAGGHEQFF.